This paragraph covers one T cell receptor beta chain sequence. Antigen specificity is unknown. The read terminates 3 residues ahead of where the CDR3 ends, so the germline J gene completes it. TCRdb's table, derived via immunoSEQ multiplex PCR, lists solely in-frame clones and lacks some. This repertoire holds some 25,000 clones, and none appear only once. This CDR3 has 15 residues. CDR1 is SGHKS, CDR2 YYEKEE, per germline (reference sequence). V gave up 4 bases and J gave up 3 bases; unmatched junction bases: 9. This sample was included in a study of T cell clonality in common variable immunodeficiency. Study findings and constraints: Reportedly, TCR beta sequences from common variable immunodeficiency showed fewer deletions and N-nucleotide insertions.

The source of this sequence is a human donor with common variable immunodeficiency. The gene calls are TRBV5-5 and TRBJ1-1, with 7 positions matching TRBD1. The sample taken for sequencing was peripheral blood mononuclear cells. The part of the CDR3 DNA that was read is TGTGCCAGCAGCATGAGGGGGCACGGATACACTGAA. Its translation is CASSMRGHGYTE. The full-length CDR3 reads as CASSMRGHGYTEAFF.